The clone carrying this TCR beta chain was counted a few times. CDR1 is SGHTA and CDR2 is FQGNSA in the germline V gene. Trimming removed 4 bases at V and 6 bases at J, with 13 bases between. The CDR3 has 15 amino acids. This specimen comes from a study of T cells after yellow fever vaccination. TCRdb redid the calling of the 5' RACE reads with MiXCR, one entry per CDR3 protein. The data contain approximately 160,000 distinct CDR3 sequences, approximately 9.9% of them singletons. The receptor was derived from a man younger than 35 who received the YFV17D yellow fever vaccine. The sample was CD8+ T cells sorted from PBMCs, taken 45 days after the yellow fever booster vaccination. The chain recombines TRBV7-2 with TRBJ1-6; D possibly corresponds to TRBD1 (6 bases). CDR3 region: CASSSLGGFNSPLHF. Here the CDR3 DNA reads TGTGCCAGCAGCTCCCTAGGGGGTTTTAATTCACCCCTCCACTTT.